The T cell receptor (beta chain) under discussion was sequenced for a study of cytomegalovirus exposure and HLA in healthy donors listed by TCRdb under 2017. Some background on the complete study: According to a later analysis, the roughly 120 validation repertoires were produced on the same platform as the approximately 610 repertoires of the first cohort. The study aimed to test whether signatures of past pathogen exposure could be identified by cataloging public T cell receptors. In addition to the first cohort of around 670 subjects, a separate validation cohort of 120 different subjects was used. To predict cytomegalovirus infection status, the study combined high-throughput TCR immunosequencing, statistical association of individual TCRs with disease status, and machine learning.

The method was the immunoSEQ multiplex PCR assay. The study's processing was this. A statistical classification framework was built for diagnosing cytomegalovirus status from the catalog of TCR beta chain sequences. Held by TCRdb, this immuneACCESS table contains in-frame sequences only and omits some clones. Under half of the omission traces to an unresolved V gene where checked; the cause of the rest is unknown. V and J calls and clone size are given by that table; D and trimming were obtained from the DNA. This sample has approximately 220,000 clones in its table, and over 70% of those were observed once. Over 12% of the sample rests with the top ten. Sequences MNHEY (CDR1) and SVGAGI (CDR2) are obtained from the germline V gene. V gives up 6 bases and J gives up 11 bases, and the segment between their germline ends measures 16 bases. Its CDR3 holds 12 amino acids, cysteine through phenylalanine. The read is trimmed to its CDR3 DNA, 36 bases read in frame from base 1.

This clone was recorded once. There is no known antigen for this receptor. The sample holds no much larger clone one base away, and base qualities are not on file. What the work shows at the level of the full study, not this receptor alone: A few of the identified cytomegalovirus-associated TCR beta chains were confirmed in vitro to be specific for cytomegalovirus antigens. In a later analysis, TCRs clustered in the first cohort were found to also tend to co-occur in the roughly 120 validation repertoires, with 94% of cluster scores above 0. Cytomegalovirus status was reported to be diagnosed by the classifier with high specificity and sensitivity in both the original and validation cohorts. A later analysis lacked HLA typing for the validation cohort, so it scored co-occurrence in that cohort across all 120 repertoires. The study listed 164 TCR beta chains as associated with cytomegalovirus. The authors suggested that the approach could potentially be extended to other disease states and immunological phenotypes. Most TCR sequences were observed very rarely across donors, whereas some public TCRs were present in many individuals.

The donors belonged to the validation cohort of 120 subjects, which was separate from the roughly 700-subject first cohort. This receptor chain uses TRBV6-5 and TRBJ1-1, with no confident D gene call. What was sequenced was PBMCs. The receptor's source is a woman younger than 45 in good health and CMV-seropositive. At the DNA level, the sequence is TGTGCCAGCAGAGACACTACCTTTTACGCTTTCTTT. This gives the protein CASRDTTFYAFF.